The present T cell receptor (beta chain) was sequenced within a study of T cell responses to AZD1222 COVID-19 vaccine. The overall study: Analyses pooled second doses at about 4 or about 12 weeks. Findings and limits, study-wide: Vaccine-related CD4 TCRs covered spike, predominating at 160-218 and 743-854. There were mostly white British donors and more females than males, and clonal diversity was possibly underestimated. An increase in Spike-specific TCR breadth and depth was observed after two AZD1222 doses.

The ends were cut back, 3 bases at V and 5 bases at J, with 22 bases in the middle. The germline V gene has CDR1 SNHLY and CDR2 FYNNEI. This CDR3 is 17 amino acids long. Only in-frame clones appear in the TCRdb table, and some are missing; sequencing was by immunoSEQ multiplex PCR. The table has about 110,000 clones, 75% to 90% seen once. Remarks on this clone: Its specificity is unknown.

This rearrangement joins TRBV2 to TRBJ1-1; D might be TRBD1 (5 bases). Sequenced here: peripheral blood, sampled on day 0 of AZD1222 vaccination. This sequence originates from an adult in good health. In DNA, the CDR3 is TGTGCCAGCAGTGAGGGTCAGGGTAGGCCGCGGGGGACTGAAGCTTTCTTT. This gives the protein CASSEGQGRPRGTEAFF.